The 14 T cell receptor beta chains reported below all come from one sample, sequenced in a study of shared clonotypes between healthy human individuals. Only in-frame clones appear in the TCRdb table, and some are missing; sequencing was by immunoSEQ multiplex PCR. The table includes hundreds of thousands of clones, approximately 73% detected once. Sequencing was performed on memory CD4+ T cells sorted from blood. Subset specified: CD45RA-negative fraction. The receptors here all came from a woman aged 30 to 39 in good health.

The chain combines TRBV5-4 with TRBJ2-7; D is possibly TRBD1 (6 bases). Germline V gene sequence: CDR1 SGHNT, CDR2 YYREEE (reference sequence). V lost 3 bases and J 2 bases, leaving 15 bases between the germline ends. There are 15 residues in the CDR3. CDR3 DNA: TGTGCCAGCAGCTATCCAGGTGGACAGCCCTACGAGCAGTACTTC. It codes for CASSYPGGQPYEQYF.

The rearrangement uses TRBV28 and TRBJ2-1; D unclear. The V gene's germline CDR1 is MDHEN and CDR2 SYDVKM. The CDR3 sequence is 13 residues long. V was trimmed by 2 bases and J by 8 bases, leaving 10 bases between them. The CDR3 loop reads CASSLGSSHEQFF. Here the CDR3 DNA reads TGTGCCAGCAGTTTAGGGTCATCCCATGAGCAGTTCTTC.

About this clone itself: Distinct nucleotide sequences in the sample also encode this CDR3. This chain links TRBV19 with TRBJ1-5; TRBD1 might be the D (6 bases). Germline lookup yields CDR1 LNHDA and CDR2 SQIVND (reference sequence). This CDR3 is 13 amino acids long. Trimming pared 6 bases from V and 3 bases from J, leaving 9 bases between. CDR3 residues: CASRGQSNQPQHF. The CDR3 DNA follows: TGTGCCAGTAGAGGACAGTCCAATCAGCCCCAGCATTTT. Full variable domain (missing parts from reference TRBV19 and TRBJ1-5): DGGITQSPKYLFRKEGQNVTLSCEQNLNHDAMYWYRQDPGQGLRLIYYSQIVNDFQKGDIAEGYSVSREKKESFPLTVTSAQKNPTAFYLCASRGQSNQPQHFGDGTRLSIL.

The chain has TRBV18 and TRBJ2-3; 11 nucleotides match TRBD2. This CDR3 is 14 amino acids long. The germline V gene has CDR1 KGHSH and CDR2 LQKENI. Trimming cost V 4 bases and J 5 bases; bases outside gene matches: 2. The CDR3, as DNA: TGTGCCAGCTCACGGGGGACTAGCGGAGATACGCAGTATTTT. Translated: CASSRGTSGDTQYF.

The chain combines TRBV9 with TRBJ2-6; D unclear. Germline CDR1 and CDR2: SGDLS and YYNGEE. The CDR3 has 15 amino acids. The V and J ends lost 0 bases and 1 base respectively, with 5 bases between them. CDR3 DNA: TGTGCCAGCAGCGTAGCCGGTTCTGGGGCCAACGTCCTGACTTTC. It is translated as CASSVAGSGANVLTF.

V usage is TRBV5-1 and J usage is TRBJ2-5, with D unresolved. Germline CDR1 is SGHRS and CDR2 is YFSETQ. The CDR3 is made up of 15 amino acids. Between the trimmed V and J ends, which lost 0 bases and 4 bases, there was a span of 13 bases. The DNA of the CDR3 is TGCGCCAGCAGCTTGGCATCCAAGGTGGGAGAGACCCAGTACTTC. Translation: CASSLASKVGETQYF.

A note on this clone: At the DNA level, this CDR3 is encoded by other sequences in the same sample as well. The rearrangement uses TRBV11-2 and TRBJ1-1; D is undetermined. CDR1 is SGHAT and CDR2 is FQNNGV in the germline V gene. The CDR3 is 13 amino acids. With 1 base removed from V and 1 base from J, the gap between germline ends came to 4 bases. The CDR3 DNA reads TGTGCCAGCAGCTTAGGCCGGAACACTGAAGCTTTCTTT. It specifies CASSLGRNTEAFF.

The chain carries TRBV9 and TRBJ2-5, with 10 bases aligning to TRBD2. Germline V lookup: CDR1 SGDLS, CDR2 YYNGEE. The CDR3 spans 16 residues. Losses at the gene ends were 0 bases for V and 1 base for J; bases not matched to a gene: 3. Here the CDR3 DNA reads TGTGCCAGCAGCGTAGGGCTAGCGGGAGCCCAAGAGACCCAGTACTTC. It translates to CASSVGLAGAQETQYF. The full variable domain, in which reference TRBV9 and TRBJ2-5 provide the parts outside the CDR3, is DSGVTQTPKHLITATGQRVTLRCSPRSGDLSVYWYQQSLDQGLQFLIQYYNGEERAKGNILERFSAQQFPDLHSELNLSSLELGDSALYFCASSVGLAGAQETQYFGPGTRLLVL.

At least ten counts were recorded for this clone. J is TRBJ1-3 and V is TRBV6-1; D unresolved. Trimming removed 7 bases at V and 8 bases at J, with 15 bases between. The germline gives CDR1 MNHNS, CDR2 SASEGT. CDR3 length equals 13 residues. The CDR3 bases are TGTGCCAGCATTAGGGATCTGAGGGACACCATATATTTT. It translates to CASIRDLRDTIYF.

The chain combines TRBV6-1 with TRBJ2-6; D uncertain. The germline V gene encodes CDR1 MNHNS and CDR2 SASEGT. V was clipped by 4 bases and J by 5 bases, with 6 bases between them. The CDR3 has 13 amino acids. This CDR3 is CASSAPWANVLTF. The CDR3 nucleotides are TGTGCCAGCAGTGCCCCCTGGGCCAACGTCCTGACTTTC.

V and J are TRBV4-2 and TRBJ2-3; perhaps D is TRBD1 or TRBD2 (6 bases each). Germline values: CDR1 LGHNA, CDR2 YNFKEQ. V gave up 3 bases and J gave up 2 bases, with 15 bases separating them. The CDR3 loop spans 16 amino acids. CDR3: CASSQAQGTPTDTQYF. The CDR3, as DNA: TGTGCCAGCAGCCAGGCCCAGGGGACTCCCACAGATACGCAGTATTTT.

This clone was counted a few times. V gene TRBV19 combines with J gene TRBJ1-1; possible D gene TRBD1, 5 bases. Germline V gene lookup returns CDR1 LNHDA and CDR2 SQIVND (reference sequence). This CDR3 is built from 14 residues. Deletions cut 5 bases from V and 4 bases from J, with 14 bases between. CDR3 bases: TGTGCCAGTAGTTATTTGCCGGGGGGCACTGAAGCTTTCTTT. This encodes CASSYLPGGTEAFF.

The V gene is TRBV28, the J gene TRBJ2-1; a weak D match, TRBD2 (5 bases). Trimming cost V 5 bases and J 14 bases, with 16 bases left between them. Per germline, CDR1 MDHEN and CDR2 SYDVKM. This CDR3 has 12 amino acids. CDR3 amino acids: CASSLRVSGEFF. The CDR3, as DNA: TGTGCCAGCAGTCTTCGGGTCTCCGGGGAGTTCTTC.

This rearrangement joins TRBV10-1 to TRBJ2-5; 12 bases align to TRBD2. Germline V CDR1 and CDR2: WNHNN, SYGVQD (reference sequence). The CDR3 is made up of 15 amino acids. The ends lost 3 bases at V and 5 bases at J; junction bases unmatched: 4. CDR3 sequence (DNA): TGCGCCAGCAGTGACCGACTAGCGGGAGTGGAGACCCAGTACTTC. Its protein is CASSDRLAGVETQYF.